This T cell receptor (beta chain) was captured in a study of post-analysis software for immune sequencing data. Study-level background: As for disease course, relapsing-remitting, secondary progressive and progressive-relapsing multiple sclerosis were all included. Whole-study findings and limits: Roughly five TRBV segments were more frequent in patients than controls; TRBV5-6, TRBV5-1 and TRBV20-1 belonged to this group. Versus controls, multiple sclerosis patients showed significantly lower diversity (normalized Chao1). F-measure co-clustering was strong for batch-matched samples.

The library was made from cDNA and included unique molecular identifiers. Between roughly 0.95 and 10 million T cells gave rise to some 450,000 cDNA molecules. TCRdb re-called the PCR reads with MiXCR, one entry per CDR3 protein. Among some 500,000 distinct CDR3 sequences listed, roughly 46% were seen once. Comments on this clonotype: Its matching antigen is unknown.

The CDR3 length is 14 residues. Germline V lookup: CDR1 MGHRA, CDR2 YSYEKL. The V end lost 5 bases, the J end lost 3 bases, and 10 bases lay between the germline ends. The J gene is TRBJ1-4, the V gene TRBV4-1, with D uncertain. The receptor was derived from a girl under 18 with multiple sclerosis. The sequenced material came from blood. The DNA for the CDR3 is TGCGCCAGCAGCGGACTATACTCTAATGAAAAACTGTTTTTT. Its translation: CASSGLYSNEKLFF.